A selection of T cell receptor beta chains follows, all from one sample in a study of OX40 agonist ivuxolimab in advanced cancers. This table comes from immunoSEQ multiplex PCR, and its TCRdb copy is limited to in-frame clones, with some not included. The table has 50,000 to 70,000 clones, roughly 90% seen once. This specimen consisted of CD4+ or CD8+ T cells sorted from blood, obtained in a trial of the OX40 agonist ivuxolimab. The receptors were sampled from an adult with an advanced solid tumor such as melanoma, head and neck, liver or kidney cancer. Both conserved end residues are part of each CDR3. The order of the fields is clone size, CDR3 length, V gene, J gene, CDR3 protein. Part of the rows lack a size; the others show once, few, many or a class for expanded clones.

clone size: .; CDR3 length: 15; V gene: TRBV10-3; J gene: TRBJ2-3; CDR3 protein: CAISESGGAADTQYF
clone size: .; CDR3 length: 14; V gene: TRBV5-1; J gene: TRBJ1-1; CDR3 protein: CASSSTGEYTEAFF
clone size: .; CDR3 length: 13; V gene: TRBV7-2; J gene: TRBJ2-7; CDR3 protein: CASSFSGSYEQYF
clone size: .; CDR3 length: 15; V gene: TRBV19; J gene: TRBJ2-7; CDR3 protein: CASSVRTGSSYEQYF
clone size: .; CDR3 length: 14; V gene: TRBV6-1; J gene: TRBJ1-2; CDR3 protein: CASSDGRGNYGYTF
clone size: .; CDR3 length: 17; V gene: TRBV10-3; J gene: TRBJ1-5; CDR3 protein: CAISESRGQGYHQPQHF
clone size: .; CDR3 length: 15; V gene: TRBV18; J gene: TRBJ2-1; CDR3 protein: CASSPRAGEYNEQFF
clone size: .; CDR3 length: 15; V gene: TRBV19; J gene: TRBJ1-2; CDR3 protein: CASGDPPGANYGYTF
clone size: .; CDR3 length: 14; V gene: TRBV7-8; J gene: TRBJ1-1; CDR3 protein: CASSYDRGGTEAFF
clone size: .; CDR3 length: 15; V gene: TRBV10-1; J gene: TRBJ2-7; CDR3 protein: CASSGGGAGAYEQYF
clone size: .; CDR3 length: 13; V gene: TRBV9; J gene: TRBJ2-5; CDR3 protein: CASSVDGQGTQYF
clone size: .; CDR3 length: 14; V gene: TRBV2; J gene: TRBJ2-1; CDR3 protein: CASSELGAYNEQFF
clone size: .; CDR3 length: 15; V gene: TRBV7-9; J gene: TRBJ1-5; CDR3 protein: CASSPQGTRNQPQHF
clone size: .; CDR3 length: 13; V gene: TRBV10-3; J gene: TRBJ2-3; CDR3 protein: CATLEFSTDTQYF
clone size: .; CDR3 length: 14; V gene: TRBV7-9; J gene: TRBJ1-2; CDR3 protein: CASSPGTSVGGYTF
clone size: .; CDR3 length: 12; V gene: TRBV5-6; J gene: TRBJ1-2; CDR3 protein: CASSLGQYGYTF
clone size: .; CDR3 length: 15; V gene: TRBV18; J gene: TRBJ2-1; CDR3 protein: CASLTGTGSYNEQFF
clone size: .; CDR3 length: 12; V gene: TRBV5-1; J gene: TRBJ2-7; CDR3 protein: CASSLSSYEQYF
clone size: .; CDR3 length: 16; V gene: TRBV10-3; J gene: TRBJ2-6; CDR3 protein: CAISESGRAGANVLTF
clone size: .; CDR3 length: 13; V gene: TRBV19; J gene: TRBJ2-4; CDR3 protein: CASSAFIGNIQYF
clone size: .; CDR3 length: 15; V gene: TRBV27; J gene: TRBJ1-6; CDR3 protein: CASSLIQGWNSPLHF
clone size: once; CDR3 length: 14; V gene: TRBV18; J gene: TRBJ2-7; CDR3 protein: CASSLLGATYEQYF
clone size: .; CDR3 length: 14; V gene: TRBV18; J gene: TRBJ2-3; CDR3 protein: CASSPLDRTDTQYF
clone size: .; CDR3 length: 14; V gene: TRBV7-2; J gene: TRBJ2-3; CDR3 protein: CASRLQGGTDTQYF
clone size: .; CDR3 length: 15; V gene: TRBV27; J gene: TRBJ1-1; CDR3 protein: CASSPVDRGFFEAFF
clone size: .; CDR3 length: 15; V gene: TRBV4-1; J gene: TRBJ1-2; CDR3 protein: CASSQEVGWNYGYTF
clone size: .; CDR3 length: 15; V gene: TRBV5-4; J gene: TRBJ2-7; CDR3 protein: CASTAGDRDLNEQYF
clone size: .; CDR3 length: 14; V gene: TRBV6-5; J gene: TRBJ2-3; CDR3 protein: CASSYAAVSDTQYF
clone size: .; CDR3 length: 13; V gene: TRBV14; J gene: TRBJ2-7; CDR3 protein: CASSQELFGEQYF
clone size: .; CDR3 length: 17; V gene: TRBV5-4; J gene: TRBJ2-3; CDR3 protein: CASSGGTTGLGSDTQYF
clone size: .; CDR3 length: 16; V gene: TRBV5-5; J gene: TRBJ1-4; CDR3 protein: CASSAVQGRVTEKLFF
clone size: .; CDR3 length: 16; V gene: TRBV4-1; J gene: TRBJ2-1; CDR3 protein: CASSLHGTSGANEQFF
clone size: .; CDR3 length: 13; V gene: TRBV5-5; J gene: TRBJ2-4; CDR3 protein: CASRLLTGNIQYF
clone size: once; CDR3 length: 13; V gene: TRBV7-9; J gene: TRBJ1-1; CDR3 protein: CASSYTGGTEAFF
clone size: few; CDR3 length: 14; V gene: TRBV5-6; J gene: TRBJ1-1; CDR3 protein: CASSLDRGDTEAFF
clone size: few; CDR3 length: 16; V gene: TRBV7-9; J gene: TRBJ1-5; CDR3 protein: CASSSGQGVWNQPQHF
clone size: .; CDR3 length: 13; V gene: TRBV12-5; J gene: TRBJ2-2; CDR3 protein: CVTTEKNTGELFF
clone size: .; CDR3 length: 14; V gene: TRBV4-1; J gene: TRBJ2-3; CDR3 protein: CASSQGLATDTQYF
clone size: .; CDR3 length: 16; V gene: TRBV11-3; J gene: TRBJ1-3; CDR3 protein: CASSLGGQRPGNTIYF
clone size: .; CDR3 length: 13; V gene: TRBV29-1; J gene: TRBJ1-3; CDR3 protein: CSVRGSGGNTIYF
clone size: once; CDR3 length: 15; V gene: TRBV7-6; J gene: TRBJ2-2; CDR3 protein: CASSSSGTSAGELFF
clone size: .; CDR3 length: 13; V gene: TRBV6-1; J gene: TRBJ2-6; CDR3 protein: CASRPFGANVLTF
clone size: once; CDR3 length: 12; V gene: TRBV30; J gene: TRBJ2-7; CDR3 protein: CAWSGTTREQYF
clone size: .; CDR3 length: 15; V gene: TRBV19; J gene: TRBJ1-3; CDR3 protein: CASSIGGSSGNTIYF
clone size: .; CDR3 length: 14; V gene: TRBV30; J gene: TRBJ1-3; CDR3 protein: CAWSVGGRQNTIYF
clone size: .; CDR3 length: 15; V gene: TRBV9; J gene: TRBJ1-5; CDR3 protein: CASSPGGGGNQPQHF